The rows below give T cell receptor beta chains drawn from one sample of a study of OX40 agonist ivuxolimab in advanced cancers. Sequencing used immunoSEQ multiplex PCR; TCRdb keeps in-frame clones, though not all of them. Among around 2,200 clones listed, just under 85% were seen once. Sequenced here: CD4+ or CD8+ T cells sorted from blood, sampled in a trial of the OX40 agonist ivuxolimab. Every receptor here comes from an adult with an advanced solid tumor such as melanoma, head and neck, liver or kidney cancer. CDR3s include the opening cysteine and the closing phenylalanine or tryptophan. D genes are given only for firm matches. The size of a clone is reported for some rows only, either as once, few or many, or as a class for expanded clones.

TRBJ2-7	NA	TRBV6-6	NA	CASSYSAGTYEQYF
TRBJ2-1	NA	TRBV2	NA	CASWASGLNEQFF
TRBJ2-3	TRBD2	TRBV6-4	once	CASSPTSGGTDTQYF
TRBJ2-7	TRBD1	TRBV4-1	NA	CASSQGTGEQYF
TRBJ2-1	TRBD2	TRBV15	NA	CATSRDGTSGGASDEQFF
TRBJ2-3	TRBD2	TRBV7-9	NA	CASSSRTGGGVDASTQYF
TRBJ1-5	NA	TRBV29-1	NA	CSVAGGPQNQPQHF
TRBJ2-3	NA	TRBV5-1	NA	CATTDGTDTQYF
TRBJ2-3	NA	TRBV5-6	NA	CASSLASSADTQYF
TRBJ2-2	NA	TRBV12-5	NA	CASGYWVGELFF
TRBJ1-5	NA	TRBV14	NA	CASSSGGSQPQHF
TRBJ1-4	TRBD1	TRBV2	NA	CARSVGTGGTNEKLFF
TRBJ1-2	NA	TRBV5-1	NA	CASSLAAGLQFRYTF
TRBJ2-3	NA	TRBV27	NA	CASTLLPFTDTQYF
TRBJ2-7	NA	TRBV7-2	few	CASSLALDPGEQYF
TRBJ2-5	NA	TRBV27	NA	CASSFGRGGFETQYF
TRBJ2-5	NA	TRBV6-5	NA	CASSYGLAETQYF
TRBJ1-1	NA	TRBV2	NA	CASRTDTVTEAFF
TRBJ1-1	NA	TRBV18	NA	CASSTNTVQGAFF
TRBJ2-1	TRBD2	TRBV4-1	NA	CASSQNLAGGSYNEQFF
TRBJ2-7	NA	TRBV6-6	NA	CASSYRGAEQYF
TRBJ2-1	TRBD2	TRBV5-8	NA	CASSIKPGLAEPSNEQFF
TRBJ2-5	NA	TRBV10-3	NA	CAIRDYRGLQETQYF
TRBJ1-2	NA	TRBV29-1	NA	CSVLDSYGYTF
TRBJ1-4	NA	TRBV7-9	few	CASSLIGAGEKLFF
TRBJ2-2	TRBD1	TRBV6-4	NA	CASSGQGDTGELFF
TRBJ1-1	NA	TRBV18	NA	CASSQGGQANTEAFF
TRBJ2-2	NA	TRBV2	NA	CAFTTNTGELFF
TRBJ1-5	NA	TRBV6-6	NA	CASSYGPPNHQPQHF
TRBJ2-3	TRBD1	TRBV13	NA	CASSRRTGWDTQYF
TRBJ1-1	NA	TRBV7-2	few	CASSSRTRGNTEAFF
TRBJ1-3	NA	TRBV10-3	few	CAISESSAGNTIYF
TRBJ1-5	NA	TRBV7-9	NA	CASSSSSNQPQHF
TRBJ2-5	NA	TRBV27	NA	CASSLSSGDHKETQYF
TRBJ2-1	TRBD2	TRBV12-5	NA	CASVWTSVENEQFF
TRBJ2-7	NA	TRBV6-5	large	CASSYPGSYEQYF
TRBJ1-2	NA	TRBV9	NA	CASSFHRGGANYGYTF
TRBJ1-1	TRBD1	TRBV5-1	NA	CASSFNDRGYGTEAFF
TRBJ2-5	NA	TRBV7-6	NA	CASSPRDSRAETQYF
TRBJ2-1	NA	TRBV7-8	NA	CASSLTRGRHNEQFF
TRBJ2-7	NA	TRBV6-1	NA	CASSDKVMKHEQYF
TRBJ2-7	NA	TRBV15	NA	CATSLSRGGTYEQYF
TRBJ1-5	NA	TRBV7-5	NA	CAGSASGFGQPQHF
TRBJ1-1	NA	TRBV2	NA	CASRTLTEAFF
TRBJ1-6	NA	TRBV6-5	NA	CASSRQENSPLHF
TRBJ2-7	TRBD1	TRBV7-2	NA	CASSLVRTGPYEQYF
TRBJ1-4	TRBD1	TRBV9	NA	CASSFSTGTKGVNEKLFF
TRBJ2-3	TRBD2	TRBV7-2	NA	CASSLGGTGTSTDTQYF
TRBJ2-1	TRBD2	TRBV29-1	NA	CSVVGLAENEQFF
TRBJ2-3	TRBD2	TRBV9	NA	CASSVEGSGIADTQYF
TRBJ2-7	NA	TRBV7-6	few	CASSSNGGTDYEQYF
TRBJ2-3	TRBD2	TRBV7-9	NA	CASSLRLAGPQYF
TRBJ1-1	TRBD1	TRBV27	NA	CASSSSLASTGAFF
TRBJ2-3	TRBD2	TRBV7-6	NA	CASSLGSAGGADTQYF
TRBJ1-3	NA	TRBV7-9	NA	CASSPPGFGNTIYF